The 27 T cell receptor beta chains listed next were all sequenced from one sample in a study of blood T cell dynamics during melanoma immunotherapy. Only in-frame clones appear in the TCRdb table, and some are missing; sequencing was by immunoSEQ multiplex PCR. The repertoire holds approximately 9,700 clones, around nine tenths seen once, with more than 25% in the top ten. Time point denoted: pre-treatment baseline. The source material was blood, sampled from a patient treated with checkpoint blockade. These receptors were taken from a human donor with melanoma.

J is TRBJ2-3 and V is TRBV5-4, with a tentative D call TRBD1 (7 bases). This CDR3 contains 14 residues. The germline V gene has CDR1 SGHNT and CDR2 YYREEE (reference sequence). V dropped 3 bases and J dropped 8 bases, with 16 bases sitting between them. The CDR3 region has the DNA TGTGCCAGCAGCTCCCAGGGGGGCCACGGTACGCAGTATTTT. It is translated as CASSSQGGHGTQYF.

The V and J genes are TRBV19 and TRBJ2-7; 7 bases fit TRBD1. V shed 6 bases, J shed 0 bases, and the junction held 8 bases outside the gene matches. CDR3 size: 15 residues. Germline CDR1 LNHDA, CDR2 SQIVND (reference sequence). The CDR3 DNA is TGTGCCAGTAGCCCCACCGGGACAGCCTCCTACGAGCAGTACTTC. Encoded protein: CASSPTGTASYEQYF.

V is TRBV7-9 and J is TRBJ2-7; D gene uncertain. The length of the CDR3 is 12 residues. The V end was cut by 5 bases, the J end by 5 bases, with 10 bases between. Per the germline V gene, CDR1 is SEHNR and CDR2 is FQNEAQ (reference sequence). The CDR3 DNA sequence: TGTGCCAGCAGCCCCTCCCTCCACGAGCAGTACTTC. Protein product: CASSPSLHEQYF.

In its sample, this clone was seen a few times. V is TRBV7-2 and J is TRBJ2-7; TRBD2 agrees at 10 bases. This CDR3 contains 14 residues. Germline V gene data show CDR1 as SGHTA and CDR2 as FQGNSA. Losses at the gene ends were 5 bases for V and 3 bases for J; bases not matched to a gene: 4. The CDR3 sequence: CASSPGLASYEQYF. CDR3 DNA: TGTGCCAGCAGCCCGGGACTAGCGAGCTACGAGCAGTACTTC.

The chain couples TRBV7-6 to TRBJ2-4, with 8 bases aligning to TRBD2. V gave up 5 bases and J gave up 6 bases; unmatched junction bases: 9. Germline V gene lookup returns CDR1 SGHVS and CDR2 FNYEAQ. The CDR3 is made up of 15 amino acids. In nucleotides, the CDR3 is TGTGCCAGCAGCACCCGGGGGGGGGCAGGAAACATTCAGTACTTC. Its protein product is CASSTRGGAGNIQYF.

This chain links TRBV6-1 with TRBJ2-7; perhaps TRBD1 as D (6 bases). CDR1 is MNHNS, CDR2 SASEGT, per germline. V dropped 2 bases and J dropped 2 bases, with 13 bases sitting between them. The CDR3 runs to 15 residues. CDR3 in amino acids: CASSEPQGWPYEQYF. The DNA of the CDR3 is TGTGCCAGCAGTGAACCGCAGGGGTGGCCCTACGAGCAGTACTTC.

This clone was seen a handful of times. For the CDR3, the DNA is TGCGCCAGCAGGGGGACTGAAGCTTTCTTT. This codes for CASRGTEAFF. The chain carries TRBV10-2 and TRBJ1-1, with unresolved D. The CDR3 sequence is 10 residues long. From germline, CDR1 is WSHSY and CDR2 SAAADI. V was shortened by 6 bases and J by 5 bases, with 4 bases between the two germline ends.

The chain carries TRBV4-1 and TRBJ2-5; unclear D gene. CDR1 and CDR2 (germline): MGHRA, YSYEKL. This CDR3 comprises 14 residues. V lost 4 bases and J lost 5, with 14 bases in between. The CDR3 loop is CASSPVGEWETQYF. The CDR3 DNA is TGCGCCAGCAGCCCGGTAGGAGAGTGGGAGACCCAGTACTTC.

V usage is TRBV28 and J usage is TRBJ1-1, with D tentatively TRBD1 (6 bases). Germline-derived CDR1 and CDR2 are MDHEN and SYDVKM. V lost 8 bases, J lost 6 bases, and 19 bases lay in between. This CDR3 region has 14 residues. CDR3 amino acids: CASCPRGGASEAFF. The DNA for the CDR3 is TGTGCCAGCTGCCCCCGAGGGGGGGCCTCTGAAGCTTTCTTT.

A single count supports this clone. V and J are TRBV19 and TRBJ2-1; maybe TRBD2 (7 bases). Germline V CDR1 and CDR2: LNHDA, SQIVND (reference sequence). The V end lost 10 bases, the J end lost 6 bases, and 28 bases lay between the germline ends. The CDR3 extends over 17 amino acids. CDR3 bases: TGTGCCACCGGGCCGGGGGGCGGGAGAGGCGTCGGCAATGAGCAGTTCTTC. Translation gives CATGPGGGRGVGNEQFF.

V is TRBV2 and J is TRBJ2-2; TRBD1 matches at 9 bases. The CDR3 runs to 14 residues. The germline V gene has CDR1 SNHLY and CDR2 FYNNEI. V dropped 8 bases and J dropped 3; count of bases not matched to a gene: 4. CDR3 sequence: CASRTGEYTGELFF. Here the CDR3 DNA reads TGTGCCAGCCGGACAGGGGAATACACCGGGGAGCTGTTTTTT.

CDR3 amino acids: CASSPPGLAGNIQYF. In nucleotides, the CDR3 is TGTGCCAGCAGCCCACCGGGACTAGCGGGAAACATTCAGTACTTC. The chain employs TRBV5-4 and TRBJ2-4, with 12 bases aligning to TRBD2. Germline CDR1 SGHNT, CDR2 YYREEE (reference sequence). The CDR3 extends over 15 amino acids. V shed 4 bases, J shed 6 bases, and the junction held 5 bases outside the gene matches.

The V call is TRBV29-1, the J call TRBJ1-2, with 11 bases aligning to TRBD1. This CDR3 is built from 16 residues. Looked up from germline, CDR1 is SQVTM and CDR2 is ANQGSEA. With 6 bases clipped from V and 2 bases from J, the junction kept 11 bases outside the gene matches. Here the CDR3 reads CSVRTGGSSGNYGYTF. The DNA of the CDR3 is TGCAGCGTGCGGACAGGGGGCTCCTCAGGAAACTATGGCTACACCTTC.

The chain recombines TRBV10-3 with TRBJ1-1; a possible D gene is TRBD1 (5 bases). Germline CDR1 and CDR2: ENHRY and SYGVKD. Trimming took off 10 bases at V and 1 base at J, with 7 bases between the two ends. This CDR3 has 11 amino acids. The CDR3 spells CATTENTEAFF. CDR3 DNA: TGTGCCACGACAGAGAACACTGAAGCTTTCTTT.

V usage is TRBV9 and J usage is TRBJ1-1, with D perhaps TRBD1 (5 bases). CDR1 and CDR2 (germline): SGDLS, YYNGEE. V lost 4 bases to trimming and J lost 5 bases, with 18 bases between them. CDR3 size: 15 residues. CDR3 in DNA: TGTGCCAGCAGCACGCGGGGCGATGGGGGGACTGAAGCTTTCTTT. It translates to CASSTRGDGGTEAFF.

V is TRBV2 and J is TRBJ2-5; 7 bases fit TRBD2. CDR1 SNHLY and CDR2 FYNNEI come from the germline V gene. The CDR3 sequence is 15 residues long. With V trimmed by 7 bases and J by 5 bases, 13 bases remained unmatched. CDR3 protein: CASTRDYATGETQYF. The CDR3 bases are TGTGCCAGCACTAGGGACTACGCCACCGGGGAGACCCAGTACTTC.

The chain is built from TRBV5-6 and TRBJ2-7; possible D gene TRBD2, 5 bases. Germline lookup yields CDR1 SGHDT and CDR2 YYEEEE. Trimming removed 0 bases at V and 6 bases at J, with 13 bases between. The CDR3 is 14 amino acids. In nucleotides, the CDR3 is TGTGCCAGCAGCTTGGGCGGGTATCCAGGCGAGCAGTACTTC. It is translated as CASSLGGYPGEQYF.

This clone was seen a single time. The rearrangement joins TRBV19 to TRBJ2-6; D is unclear. Trimming cost V 1 base and J 2 bases, with 9 bases left between them. This CDR3 comprises 16 residues. Looked up from germline, CDR1 is LNHDA and CDR2 is SQIVND (reference sequence). Here the CDR3 reads CASSIGVLAGANVLTF. CDR3 sequence (DNA): TGTGCCAGTAGTATAGGGGTCCTGGCTGGGGCCAACGTCCTGACTTTC.

The chain carries TRBV6-1 and TRBJ1-3; 7 bases match TRBD1. The germline CDR1 and CDR2 sequences are MNHNS and SASEGT. This CDR3 spans 17 amino acids. J lost 0 bases, V lost 4 bases, and 9 bases had no gene match. DNA of the CDR3: TGTGCCAGCAGTGGCCGGACAGGCCTTCCCTCTGGAAACACCATATATTTT. Residues: CASSGRTGLPSGNTIYF.

The J gene is TRBJ2-1, the V gene TRBV6-5; the D gene is possibly TRBD2 (6 bases). Germline V gene lookup returns CDR1 MNHEY and CDR2 SVGAGI. There are 14 residues in the CDR3. The ends were cut back, 2 bases at V and 3 bases at J, with 8 bases in the middle. The CDR3 here is CASSYDGGYNEQFF. The CDR3 DNA reads TGTGCCAGCAGTTACGACGGGGGCTACAATGAGCAGTTCTTC.

This clone was detected once. The chain links TRBV7-9 to TRBJ2-7; the D is unclear. The V and J ends lost 5 bases and 0 bases respectively, with 8 bases between them. This CDR3 region has 13 residues. The germline gives CDR1 SEHNR, CDR2 FQNEAQ (reference sequence). The CDR3 protein is CASSLPASYEQYF. Here the CDR3 DNA reads TGTGCCAGCAGCCTCCCGGCCTCCTACGAGCAGTACTTC.

The rearrangement joins TRBV10-3 to TRBJ1-2; 7 bases match TRBD1. J was trimmed by 2 bases and V by 7 bases; bases with no gene match: 10. The CDR3 runs to 15 residues. Germline lookup yields CDR1 ENHRY and CDR2 SYGVKD. Here the CDR3 DNA reads TGTGCCATCAAGATTACAGGGGCCTGGAACTATGGCTACACCTTC. It specifies CAIKITGAWNYGYTF.

This rearrangement joins TRBV9 to TRBJ2-7, with 8 bases fitting TRBD2. After removal of 3 bases from V and 7 bases from J, the junction contained 12 bases not matched to a gene. The CDR3 runs to 15 residues. Germline V gene sequence: CDR1 SGDLS, CDR2 YYNGEE. The CDR3 nucleotides read TGTGCCAGCAGCGCACGGGAGGGTGGGTTCGGTGAGCAGTACTTC. This gives the protein CASSAREGGFGEQYF.

The chain carries TRBV4-1 and TRBJ1-2; 8 bases are shared with TRBD1. V lost 5 bases, J lost 8 bases, and 10 bases stayed unmatched. The germline gives CDR1 MGHRA, CDR2 YSYEKL. This CDR3 has 14 amino acids. DNA of the CDR3: TGCGCCAGCAGCGAACGGGAGCAGGGGGCGGGCTACACCTTC. The encoded protein is CASSEREQGAGYTF.

Points on this clone: Germline and junction disagree at one end, which may indicate a read error. The rearrangement uses TRBV6-1 and TRBJ2-7; 9 bases agree with TRBD2. Germline V gene lookup returns CDR1 MNHNS and CDR2 SASEGT. CDR3 length equals 13 residues. The CDR3 loop is CASSPRGLAVWVF. Here the CDR3 DNA reads TGTGCCAGCAGTCCGAGGGGACTAGCTGTGTGGGTCTTC.

V is TRBV7-6 and J is TRBJ2-7, with 8 bases fitting TRBD2. The J segment lost 2 bases and the V segment lost 5 bases, leaving 17 bases of the junction unmatched. Germline-derived CDR1 and CDR2 are SGHVS and FNYEAQ. The CDR3 runs 18 residues. CDR3 in amino acids: CASSPIRMRSGSTYEQYF. The CDR3 region has the DNA TGTGCCAGCAGCCCTATCCGGATGAGGAGCGGGAGTACCTACGAGCAGTACTTC.

This chain uses TRBV5-1 with TRBJ2-5; D is undetermined. CDR1 and CDR2 (germline): SGHRS, YFSETQ. Trimming left V 6 bases short and J 5 bases short, with 14 bases between. This CDR3 region has 13 residues. This chain's CDR3 is CASKPYIGETQYF. The CDR3 DNA reads TGCGCCAGCAAACCGTACATAGGGGAGACCCAGTACTTC.